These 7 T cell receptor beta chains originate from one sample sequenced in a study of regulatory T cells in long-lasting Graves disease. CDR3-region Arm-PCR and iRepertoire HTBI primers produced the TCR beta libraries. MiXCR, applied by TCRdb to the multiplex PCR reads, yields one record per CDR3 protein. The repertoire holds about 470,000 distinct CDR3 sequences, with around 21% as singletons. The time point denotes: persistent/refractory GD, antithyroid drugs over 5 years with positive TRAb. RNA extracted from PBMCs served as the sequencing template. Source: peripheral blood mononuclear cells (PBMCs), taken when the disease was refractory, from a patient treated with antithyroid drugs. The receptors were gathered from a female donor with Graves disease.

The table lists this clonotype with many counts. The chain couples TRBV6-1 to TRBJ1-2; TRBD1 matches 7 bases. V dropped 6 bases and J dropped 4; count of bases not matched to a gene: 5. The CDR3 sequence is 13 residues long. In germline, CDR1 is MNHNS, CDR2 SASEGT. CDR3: CASSQDRTYGYTF. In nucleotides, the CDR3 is TGTGCCAGCAGCCAGGACAGGACCTATGGCTACACCTTC.

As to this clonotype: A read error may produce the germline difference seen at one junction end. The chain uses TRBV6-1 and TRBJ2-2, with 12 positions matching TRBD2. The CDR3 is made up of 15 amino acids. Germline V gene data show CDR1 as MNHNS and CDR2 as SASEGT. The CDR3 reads CASSHGLAGPTELVF. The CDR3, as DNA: TGTGCCAGCAGTCATGGACTAGCGGGGCCCACGGAGCTGGTTTTT.

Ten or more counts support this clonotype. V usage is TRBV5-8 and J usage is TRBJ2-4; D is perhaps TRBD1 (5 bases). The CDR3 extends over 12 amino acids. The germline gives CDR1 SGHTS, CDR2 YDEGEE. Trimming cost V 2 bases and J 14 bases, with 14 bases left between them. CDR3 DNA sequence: TGTGCCAGCAGCTTATTGAGTGGGGCGGAGTACTTC. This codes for CASSLLSGAEYF.

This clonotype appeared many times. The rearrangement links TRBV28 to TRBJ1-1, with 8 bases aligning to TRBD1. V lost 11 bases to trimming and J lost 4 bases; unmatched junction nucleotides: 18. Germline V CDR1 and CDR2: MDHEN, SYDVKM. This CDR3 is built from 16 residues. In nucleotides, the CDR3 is TGTGCCCGGGCGAGTCCCGGGACAGGCATAAGCACTGAAGCTTTCTTT. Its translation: CARASPGTGISTEAFF. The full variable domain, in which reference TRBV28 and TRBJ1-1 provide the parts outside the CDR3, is DVKVTQSSRYLVKRTGEKVFLECVQDMDHENMFWYRQDPGLGLRLIYFSYDVKMKEKGDIPEGYSVSREKKERFSLILESASTNQTSMYLCARASPGTGISTEAFFGQGTRLTVV.

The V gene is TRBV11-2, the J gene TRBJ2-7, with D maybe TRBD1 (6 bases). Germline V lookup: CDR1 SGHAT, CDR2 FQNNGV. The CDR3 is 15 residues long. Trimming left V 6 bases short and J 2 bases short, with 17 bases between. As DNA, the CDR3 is TGTGCCAGCAGTCTTTGGCAGGGGCACACCTACGAGCAGTACTTC. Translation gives CASSLWQGHTYEQYF.

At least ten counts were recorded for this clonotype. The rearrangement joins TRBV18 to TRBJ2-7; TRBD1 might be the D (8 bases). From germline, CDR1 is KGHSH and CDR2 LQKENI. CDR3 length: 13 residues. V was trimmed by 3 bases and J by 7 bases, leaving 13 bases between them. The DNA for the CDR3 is TGTGCCAGCTCACCCAAACAGGGGGGGGAGCAGTACTTC. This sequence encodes CASSPKQGGEQYF.

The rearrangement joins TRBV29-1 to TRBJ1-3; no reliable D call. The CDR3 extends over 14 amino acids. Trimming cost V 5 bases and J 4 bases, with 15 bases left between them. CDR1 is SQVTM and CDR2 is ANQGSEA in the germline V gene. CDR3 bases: TGCAGCGTTCGGGGAGGGCCATACGGAAACACCATATATTTT. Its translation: CSVRGGPYGNTIYF.